This entry is about one TCR beta chain. The data were taken from a study of blood T cell repertoires in COVID-19. Study details: The samples span acute and convalescent COVID-19 from the United States, Italy and Spain. Sample material is recorded as cDNA or gDNA derived from T cells, B-cell-depleted T cells, or PBMCs.

The CDR3 consists of 15 residues. Germline CDR1 reads MNHEY; CDR2 reads SMNVEV (reference sequence). V lost 5 bases to trimming and J lost 7 bases; unmatched junction nucleotides: 12. Sequencing used immunoSEQ multiplex PCR; TCRdb keeps in-frame clones, though not all of them. Of 75,000 to 95,000 clones in the sample, about 71% were seen once. Sequencing was carried out using peripheral blood. The sequence was collected from a woman aged 55-75 years in a cohort sampled during active or convalescent COVID-19. The V and J genes are TRBV27 and TRBJ2-5, with 8 nucleotides matching TRBD1. The CDR3 loop is CASSIIGQGAGTQYF. CDR3 nucleotide sequence: TGTGCCAGCAGTATTATTGGGCAGGGGGCTGGGACCCAGTACTTC.